The entry below describes one TCR beta chain. Its target is unknown. The TCR beta cDNA libraries contained unique molecular identifiers. Using its own MiXCR run on the PCR reads, TCRdb lists one record per CDR3 protein. The table has roughly 800,000 distinct CDR3 sequences, roughly 46% seen once. The data derive from a study of post-analysis software for immune sequencing data. The wider study: Included among the disease courses, which were recorded for the cohort, were relapsing-remitting, secondary progressive and progressive-relapsing multiple sclerosis. Findings of the study overall: TRBV5-6, TRBV5-1 and TRBV20-1 were among a few TRBV segments more frequent in patients than controls. Controls showed significantly higher normalized Chao1 diversity than did multiple sclerosis patients.

V was pared by 6 bases and J by 3 bases, with 9 bases of the junction left unmatched. The CDR3 has 15 residues. Germline V gene data show CDR1 as MNHEY and CDR2 as SVGAGI. The receptor was isolated from a girl aged 10 to 17 with multiple sclerosis. The source material was blood. V and J are TRBV6-5 and TRBJ2-5; 8 nucleotides agree with TRBD2. The CDR3 DNA is TGTGCCAGCAGCCCCCTAACTAGCGGTAAAGAGACCCAGTACTTC. Residues: CASSPLTSGKETQYF.